One and the same sample provided the 24 T cell receptor beta chains below, sequenced in a study of identifying expanded T cells in peripheral blood (dated by TCRdb to between 2018 and 2020). Libraries were made using the immunoSEQ multiplex PCR assay. The immuneACCESS repertoire file appears here via TCRdb, limited to in-frame rearrangements. These files lack a portion of the clones; in checked studies, under half of the deficit traces to unresolved V genes, and the cause of the others is not known. Counted in this sample were 100,000 to 150,000 clones; 84% of them appeared once. The leading ten clones occupy approximately 3% of the sample. Material: blood. The receptors originated from a person aged 18 to 70 in good health.

J is TRBJ1-3 and V is TRBV5-8, with D unclear. Germline CDR1 is SGHTS and CDR2 is YDEGEE. CDR3 size: 14 residues. V dropped 0 bases and J dropped 3 bases, with 7 bases sitting between them. The CDR3 region is CASSLATVGNTIYF. CDR3 nucleotide sequence: TGTGCCAGCAGCTTGGCGACGGTTGGAAACACCATATATTTT.

CDR3 protein: CASTTPQRGRKYF. CDR3 DNA: TGTGCCAGTACCACACCCCAACGGGGGAGGAAGTATTTT. J is TRBJ2-3 and V is TRBV19, with a tentative D call TRBD2 (6 bases). Trimming pared 7 bases from V and 13 bases from J, leaving 21 bases between. From germline, CDR1 is LNHDA and CDR2 SQIVND (reference sequence). The CDR3 totals 13 residues.

The chain has TRBV28 and TRBJ2-5; 8 bases align to TRBD1. The V gene's germline CDR1 is MDHEN and CDR2 SYDVKM. J lost 5 bases, V lost 6 bases, and 14 bases had no gene match. The CDR3 extends over 16 amino acids. Here the CDR3 reads CASRGSDRGSGETQYF. CDR3 nucleotides: TGTGCCAGCAGAGGCTCCGACAGGGGTTCGGGGGAGACCCAGTACTTC.

This chain connects TRBV12-5 to TRBJ2-1, with 7 bases matching TRBD2. J was trimmed by 6 bases and V by 0 bases; bases with no gene match: 5. The CDR3 extends over 15 amino acids. Germline V gene sequence: CDR1 LGHNT, CDR2 FRNRAP. The CDR3 reads CASGLVPPGGNEQFF. CDR3 sequence (DNA): TGTGCTAGTGGTTTGGTACCGCCGGGGGGCAATGAGCAGTTCTTC.

The chain couples TRBV10-3 to TRBJ1-1; TRBD1 might be the D (5 bases). From germline, CDR1 is ENHRY and CDR2 SYGVKD. The ends were cut back, 6 bases at V and 1 base at J, with 12 bases in the middle. The CDR3 covers 14 residues. CDR3 protein: CAISPRDGNTEAFF. DNA of the CDR3: TGTGCCATCAGCCCTAGGGACGGGAACACTGAAGCTTTCTTT.

In its sample, this clone was seen a few times. The gene calls are TRBV19 and TRBJ1-1; 10 positions match TRBD1. Germline-derived CDR1 and CDR2 are LNHDA and SQIVND (reference sequence). This CDR3 is built from 17 residues. V was pared by 10 bases and J by 3 bases, with 17 bases of the junction left unmatched. In nucleotides, the CDR3 is TGTGCCACCCTCGATCTGGGAGACAGGGGGCGTCACACTGAAGCTTTCTTT. Residues: CATLDLGDRGRHTEAFF.

This sequence joins TRBV18 and TRBJ1-1; no definite D call. This CDR3 has 13 amino acids. The V end was cut by 5 bases, the J end by 3 bases, with 10 bases between. Germline V gene data show CDR1 as KGHSH and CDR2 as LQKENI. This CDR3 reads CASSADRDTEAFF. The CDR3, as DNA: TGTGCCAGCTCAGCAGACCGGGACACTGAAGCTTTCTTT.

The J gene is TRBJ2-5, the V gene TRBV6-4; weak D call: TRBD1 (6 bases). With 0 bases removed from V and 1 base from J, the gap between germline ends came to 12 bases. The CDR3 spans 16 residues. From germline, CDR1 is MRHNA and CDR2 SNTAGT. The CDR3 sequence is CASSDSNRELQETQYF. The CDR3 DNA sequence: TGTGCCAGCAGTGACTCGAACAGGGAACTCCAAGAGACCCAGTACTTC.

Here the CDR3 DNA reads TGTGCCAGCAGCGTAGAAAGCGGGAATGAGCAGTTCTTC. Translation gives CASSVESGNEQFF. The chain joins TRBV9 to TRBJ2-1, with D tentatively TRBD2 (6 bases). Trimming pared 0 bases from V and 7 bases from J, leaving 8 bases between. Germline-derived CDR1 and CDR2 are SGDLS and YYNGEE. The CDR3 has 13 residues. Full variable domain (rest looked up from reference TRBV9 and TRBJ2-1): DSGVTQTPKHLITATGQRVTLRCSPRSGDLSVYWYQQSLDQGLQFLIQYYNGEERAKGNILERFSAQQFPDLHSELNLSSLELGDSALYFCASSVESGNEQFFGPGTRLTVL.

This clone has just a few counts. The rearrangement uses TRBV9 and TRBJ1-6; 7 bases agree with TRBD1. Germline values: CDR1 SGDLS, CDR2 YYNGEE. V was clipped by 0 bases and J by 7 bases; unmatched bases: 7. CDR3 size: 16 residues. CDR3 DNA sequence: TGTGCCAGCAGCGTAGGGGCTACGACAGGGAATTCACCCCTCCACTTT. This translates into CASSVGATTGNSPLHF.

The DNA of the CDR3 is TGTGCCAGCAGTTCAGGGGATTCTAGCACAGATACGCAGTATTTT. It specifies CASSSGDSSTDTQYF. This chain uses TRBV6-5 with TRBJ2-3; D is possibly TRBD1 (6 bases). The germline CDR1 and CDR2 sequences are MNHEY and SVGAGI. With 4 bases removed from V and 0 bases from J, the gap between germline ends came to 11 bases. The CDR3 runs 15 residues.

This clone was detected only once. CDR3 coding DNA: TGTGCCAGCAGCCCATCCGGCCCCCTCTACGAGCAGTACTTC. The encoded protein is CASSPSGPLYEQYF. V and J are TRBV27 and TRBJ2-7; D is unclear. Germline V gene data show CDR1 as MNHEY and CDR2 as SMNVEV (reference sequence). This CDR3 region has 14 residues. The V gene lost 6 bases and the J gene lost 3 bases, with 15 bases spanning the gap.

This clone was seen once. The chain links TRBV18 to TRBJ2-7; D is uncertain. CDR1 is KGHSH, CDR2 LQKENI, per germline. V lost 6 bases to trimming and J lost 1 base, with 10 bases between them. The CDR3 sequence is 13 residues long. The CDR3 bases are TGTGCCAGCTCCCGTCAAGGGTCCTACGAGCAGTACTTC. Translation: CASSRQGSYEQYF.

CDR3 in amino acids: CASSAPNRDGGYTF. In DNA form, the CDR3 reads TGTGCCAGCAGTGCGCCGAACAGGGACGGCGGCTACACCTTC. The rearrangement links TRBV2 to TRBJ1-2; D might be TRBD1 (6 bases). The CDR3 consists of 14 residues. V lost 4 bases, J lost 8 bases, and 17 bases lay in between. Germline V gives CDR1 SNHLY, CDR2 FYNNEI.

V gene TRBV7-7 combines with J gene TRBJ2-5; 12 bases match TRBD2. V lost 4 bases and J lost 4; bases outside the gene matches: 4. Germline values: CDR1 SSHAT, CDR2 FNYEAQ (reference sequence). The CDR3 covers 15 residues. The CDR3 DNA reads TGTGCCAGCAGCTCGACTAGCGGGGGTCTAGAGACCCAGTACTTC. It translates to CASSSTSGGLETQYF.

The V call is TRBV6-6, the J call TRBJ2-7; 7 bases align to TRBD2. The CDR3 contains 14 residues. V lost 2 bases and J lost 2; bases outside the gene matches: 3. Germline CDR1 MNHNY, CDR2 SVGAGI (reference sequence). The CDR3 loop reads CASSYQRGTYEQYF. As DNA, the CDR3 is TGTGCCAGCAGTTACCAGCGGGGAACCTACGAGCAGTACTTC.

This chain connects TRBV7-8 to TRBJ2-1; TRBD2 might be the D (5 bases). The ends were cut back, 2 bases at V and 0 bases at J, with 11 bases in the middle. Germline CDR1 reads SGHVS; CDR2 reads FQNEAQ. The CDR3 loop spans 16 amino acids. CDR3 in amino acids: CASSLNQGSSYNEQFF. In DNA form, the CDR3 reads TGTGCCAGCAGCTTAAATCAAGGGAGCTCCTACAATGAGCAGTTCTTC.

The chain combines TRBV5-1 with TRBJ1-6; 9 bases are shared with TRBD1. CDR3 size: 18 residues. Germline V CDR1 and CDR2: SGHRS, YFSETQ. Trimming at V came to 4 bases and at J to 7 bases, leaving 15 bases not matched to a gene. The CDR3 DNA follows: TGCGCCAGCAGCCCGCAACCACAGGGGGCGCCGGGAAATTCACCCCTCCACTTT. It translates to CASSPQPQGAPGNSPLHF.

The chain recombines TRBV11-2 with TRBJ1-2; no reliable D call. V gave up 0 bases and J gave up 4 bases, with 6 bases separating them. This CDR3 region has 13 residues. Germline V gene lookup returns CDR1 SGHAT and CDR2 FQNNGV. Written as DNA, the CDR3 is TGTGCCAGCAGCTTAGATCGGGGCTATGGCTACACCTTC. It is translated as CASSLDRGYGYTF.

The chain uses TRBV7-2 and TRBJ1-1; D remains unclear. Germline V gene lookup returns CDR1 SGHTA and CDR2 FQGNSA. The germline V and J ends were trimmed by 1 base and 7 bases, with 10 bases remaining between them. This CDR3 has 13 amino acids. For the CDR3, the DNA is TGTGCCAGCAGCTTAGTTGGGTCGATTGAAGCTTTCTTT. Protein product: CASSLVGSIEAFF.

The rearrangement links TRBV15 to TRBJ2-2; D remains unclear. Germline V CDR1 and CDR2: LNHNV, YYDKDF (reference sequence). The CDR3 loop spans 16 amino acids. The ends were cut back, 1 base at V and 3 bases at J, with 12 bases in the middle. CDR3 amino acids: CATSRVPVRHTGELFF. CDR3 coding DNA: TGTGCCACCAGCAGAGTTCCGGTTAGGCACACCGGGGAGCTGTTTTTT. Filled out from reference TRBV15 and TRBJ2-2, the complete variable domain reads DAMVIQNPRYQVTQFGKPVTLSCSQTLNHNVMYWYQQKSSQAPKLLFHYYDKDFNNEADTPDNFQSRRPNTSFCFLDIRSPGLGDTAMYLCATSRVPVRHTGELFFGEGSRLTVL.

This clone was observed once. This sequence joins TRBV11-3 and TRBJ2-7, with 7 bases matching TRBD1. The CDR3 spans 15 residues. With 8 bases clipped from V and 1 base from J, the junction kept 11 bases outside the gene matches. The V gene's germline CDR1 is SGHNT and CDR2 YENEEA. CDR3 bases: TGTGCCAGCCAGTTCGGGGACAGATCATCCTACGAGCAGTACTTC. Translating gives CASQFGDRSSYEQYF.

The V call is TRBV19, the J call TRBJ1-2; D may be TRBD1 (6 bases). The CDR3 extends over 15 amino acids. CDR1 is LNHDA, CDR2 SQIVND, per germline (reference sequence). Trimming pared 8 bases from V and 0 bases from J, leaving 16 bases between. The CDR3 DNA follows: TGTGCCAGTCGTGTGGTGGGGGCTTCTAACTATGGCTACACCTTC. It specifies CASRVVGASNYGYTF. The full variable domain, completed using reference TRBV19 and TRBJ1-2, is DGGITQSPKYLFRKEGQNVTLSCEQNLNHDAMYWYRQDPGQGLRLIYYSQIVNDFQKGDIAEGYSVSREKKESFPLTVTSAQKNPTAFYLCASRVVGASNYGYTFGSGTRLTVV.

With respect to this clone: A much larger clone is a single base away; this may be a read error. Other nucleotide sequences in the sample specify the same CDR3. V and J are TRBV4-3 and TRBJ2-7; D is unresolved. CDR3 length: 14 amino acids. Germline CDR1 and CDR2: LGHNA and YSLEER. Trimming removed 0 bases from V and 3 bases from J, with 9 bases in between. In DNA, the CDR3 is TGCGCCAGCAGCCAAGATAGGGCTGGCTACGAGCAGTACTTC. It translates to CASSQDRAGYEQYF.